A single sample is the source of the 9 T cell receptor beta chains below, sequenced in a study of blood T cell repertoires in COVID-19. The method was immunoSEQ multiplex PCR; TCRdb's version includes in-frame clones alone and lacks a portion of them. The sample comprises around 110,000 clones, about nine tenths of which are singletons, and roughly 1.3% rests with the top ten. What was sequenced was peripheral blood. These TCRs come from a woman in her twenties or thirties with acute or convalescent COVID-19.

V is TRBV6-1 and J is TRBJ1-2; tentatively, D is TRBD1 (6 bases). V was clipped by 3 bases and J by 8 bases, with 16 bases between them. The CDR3 has 14 amino acids. CDR1 is MNHNS and CDR2 is SASEGT in the germline V gene. The CDR3 sequence is CASSEGRQARGYTF. The CDR3 coding sequence is TGTGCCAGCAGTGAGGGTAGACAGGCCAGGGGCTACACCTTC.

This chain links TRBV7-2 with TRBJ2-7, with TRBD2 as a possible D gene (5 bases). The germline CDR1 and CDR2 sequences are SGHTA and FQGNSA. Trimming removed 0 bases at V and 9 bases at J, with 6 bases between. This CDR3 contains 11 residues. The CDR3 DNA sequence: TGTGCCAGCAGCTTAGCTCGGGGGCAGTACTTC. Encoded protein: CASSLARGQYF.

The rearrangement joins TRBV15 to TRBJ2-7, with 8 nucleotides matching TRBD1. The ends lost 1 base at V and 2 bases at J; junction bases unmatched: 7. The CDR3 has 16 residues. Germline-derived CDR1 and CDR2 are LNHNV and YYDKDF (reference sequence). CDR3 amino acids: CATSRAVSGGAYEQYF. DNA of the CDR3: TGTGCCACCAGCAGAGCTGTATCAGGGGGCGCCTACGAGCAGTACTTC.

This chain joins TRBV4-2 and TRBJ2-2; D might be TRBD1 (5 bases). V lost 1 base and J 5 bases, leaving 11 bases between the germline ends. This CDR3 has 15 amino acids. Germline CDR1 LGHNA, CDR2 YNFKEQ. The chain's CDR3 is CASSQVLQVTGELFF. DNA of the CDR3: TGTGCCAGCAGCCAAGTCCTACAGGTTACCGGGGAGCTGTTTTTT.

This chain connects TRBV4-1 to TRBJ2-5, with D maybe TRBD1 (6 bases). Germline CDR1 reads MGHRA; CDR2 reads YSYEKL. CDR3 length: 16 amino acids. Trimming left V 0 bases short and J 4 bases short, with 15 bases between. The CDR3 spells CASSQDGTLTSETQYF. In nucleotides, the CDR3 is TGCGCCAGCAGCCAAGATGGGACACTTACTTCAGAGACCCAGTACTTC.

This clone was detected only once. The rearrangement links TRBV28 to TRBJ2-1; 8 bases map to TRBD2. The trim removed 4 bases at V and 5 bases at J, leaving 10 bases unmatched. The CDR3 has 16 residues. CDR1 MDHEN and CDR2 SYDVKM come from the germline V gene. CDR3 in amino acids: CASSSPGNSGNNEQFF. DNA of the CDR3: TGTGCCAGCAGTTCACCCGGAAATAGCGGGAACAATGAGCAGTTCTTC. Supplemented by reference TRBV28 and TRBJ2-1, the full variable domain reads DVKVTQSSRYLVKRTGEKVFLECVQDMDHENMFWYRQDPGLGLRLIYFSYDVKMKEKGDIPEGYSVSREKKERFSLILESASTNQTSMYLCASSSPGNSGNNEQFFGPGTRLTVL.

This clone was detected once. V gene TRBV14 combines with J gene TRBJ1-2; 8 bases map to TRBD1. Germline trimming cut 3 bases from V and 7 bases from J; bases unmatched to any gene: 10. The V gene's germline CDR1 is SGHDN and CDR2 FVKESK. The CDR3 loop spans 15 amino acids. The CDR3 bases are TGTGCCAGCAGCCATCCAGGCAGGGGGCTTTTTGGCTACACCTTC. Translation: CASSHPGRGLFGYTF. Combining the CDR3 with reference TRBV14 and TRBJ1-2 gives the whole variable domain EAGVTQFPSHSVIEKGQTVTLRCDPISGHDNLYWYRRVMGKEIKFLLHFVKESKQDESGMPNNRFLAERTGGTYSTLKVQPAELEDSGVYFCASSHPGRGLFGYTFGSGTRLTVV.

The chain uses TRBV6-2 or TRBV6-3 and TRBJ2-4; 7 positions match TRBD1. V trimming: 2 bases; J trimming: 6 bases; junction bases outside the gene matches: 1. CDR1 is MNHEY, CDR2 SVGEGT, per germline. CDR3 length: 13 amino acids. The CDR3: CASSYRDRNIQYF. The CDR3, as DNA: TGTGCCAGCAGTTACCGGGACAGAAACATTCAGTACTTC.

J is TRBJ2-3 and V is TRBV6-6; D is unclear. CDR3 length equals 14 residues. CDR1 is MNHNY and CDR2 is SVGAGI in the germline V gene (reference sequence). V lost 4 bases to trimming and J lost 3 bases, with 11 bases between them. CDR3 sequence reads: CASSLLLPTDTQYF. In DNA form, the CDR3 reads TGTGCCAGCAGTTTACTACTCCCTACAGATACGCAGTATTTT.